This paragraph reports one TCR beta chain. What it binds is unknown. This sample is drawn from a study of cytomegalovirus exposure and HLA in healthy donors. Background on the study: Earlier findings included roughly 120 million unique TCR beta sequences obtained from 170 million or so T cells. The Caucasian-associated ancestry cluster contained 81% of the approximately 420 genotyped donors.

The PCR used 60 Vbeta and 13 Jbeta primers. The data were produced by immunoSEQ multiplex PCR, yet TCRdb's version contains in-frame clones alone and is incomplete. The sample holds over 120,000 clones; about 77% are singletons and the top ten take 3.5% to 5%. Germline V CDR1 and CDR2: LNHDA, SQIVND (reference sequence). J gave up 4 bases and V 1 base, and 2 bases lay outside the gene matches. The CDR3 extends over 15 amino acids. Study observations and caveats: There were some 150 TCR beta chains listed as cytomegalovirus-associated. Later on, an analysis tied 15,000 or so TCR beta sequences to HLA alleles at 0.05 false discovery rate.

The sample was PBMCs. This receptor was identified in a male donor in good health and CMV-seronegative. The V and J genes are TRBV19 and TRBJ2-5; 11 bases are a match to TRBD2. CDR3 amino acids: CASSIGLAGRETQYF. The CDR3 DNA reads TGTGCCAGTAGTATAGGACTAGCGGGAAGAGAGACCCAGTACTTC.